A single TCR beta chain is shown here with its context. The data were taken from a study of cytomegalovirus exposure and HLA in healthy donors. PCR used 60 Vbeta primers and 13 Jbeta primers. Sequenced by immunoSEQ multiplex PCR; TCRdb stores in-frame clones only, minus some. The data contain around 170,000 clones, about four fifths of them singletons. The CDR3 loop spans 19 amino acids. Losses at the gene ends were 6 bases for V and 4 bases for J; bases not matched to a gene: 16. CDR1 is SGHAT and CDR2 is FQNNGV in the germline V gene. The origin of this receptor is a woman aged 50 to 65 in good health and CMV-seropositive. This chain links TRBV11-2 with TRBJ2-1; 12 nucleotides match TRBD2. Input material: PBMCs. CDR3 in DNA: TGTGCCAGCAGACCTCAACTAGCGGGAGGTCTCCCGCAGTACAATGAGCAGTTCTTC. It encodes CASRPQLAGGLPQYNEQFF.